What follows is one T cell receptor (beta chain) and its context. This specimen comes from a study of blood T cell repertoires in COVID-19. Study-level information: Samples of COVID-19 (acute and convalescent) were obtained from the United States, Italy and Spain.

Germline values: CDR1 SGHRS, CDR2 YFSETQ. The CDR3 covers 17 residues. V was clipped by 0 bases and J by 1 base, with 13 bases between them. Participants, about 18 to 89 years old, spanned some 23 US areas. Recovered status applied to Cohort 3 donors who had two consecutive negative PCRs. It also applied to those with clearance or with symptom resolution. The method was immunoSEQ multiplex PCR; TCRdb's version includes in-frame clones alone and lacks a portion of them. The repertoire includes some 100,000 clones, around 85% of them detected once, and less than 3.5% sits in the top ten. Sequencing was performed on PBMCs or T cells enriched from blood (not recorded which). The receptor's source is a woman aged 45 to 65 who had recovered from COVID-19. The chain has TRBV5-1 and TRBJ2-2; D is perhaps TRBD1 (5 bases). For the CDR3, the DNA is TGCGCCAGCAGCTTGGGGGCAAGGGGAAAGAACACCGGGGAGCTGTTTTTT. This sequence encodes CASSLGARGKNTGELFF.